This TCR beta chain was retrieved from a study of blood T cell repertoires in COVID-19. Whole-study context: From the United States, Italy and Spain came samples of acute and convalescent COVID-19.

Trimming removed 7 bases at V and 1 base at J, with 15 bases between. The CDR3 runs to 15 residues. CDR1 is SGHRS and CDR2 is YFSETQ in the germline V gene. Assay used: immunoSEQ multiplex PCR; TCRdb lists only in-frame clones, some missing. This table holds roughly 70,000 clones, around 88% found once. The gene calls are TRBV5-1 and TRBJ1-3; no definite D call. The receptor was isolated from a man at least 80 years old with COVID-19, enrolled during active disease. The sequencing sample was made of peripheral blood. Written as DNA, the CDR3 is TGCGCCAGCTCCACCCACGGAGCTTCTGGAAACACCATATATTTT. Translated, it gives CASSTHGASGNTIYF.